The clone carrying this TCR beta chain was observed many times. Its antigen is as yet unknown. Preparation of the TCRbeta library was carried out with unique molecular identifiers. TCRdb called the PCR reads again in MiXCR, with one record for every CDR3 protein. The data hold fewer than 85,000 distinct CDR3 sequences, with around 14% observed a single time. The data belong to a study of T-cell reconstitution after alpha-beta-depleted transplantation in children. Study results and caveats: At day 60, the high TCRbeta diversity found in some patients originated from recipient T cells and thymic progenitors that had survived. Reports say that about two months after transplant, the alpha-beta T cells came out of several hundred graft clones that had expanded. T-cell numbers and diversity one year post-transplant derived largely from freshly generated T cells.

With V trimmed by 10 bases and J by 0 bases, 6 bases remained unmatched. CDR3 size: 14 residues. CDR1 is ENHRY and CDR2 is SYGVKD in the germline V gene. This clonotype was obtained from a male patient between 2 and 10 years old who had a stem cell transplant for acute lymphoblastic leukemia, so the T cells may come from the graft donor. Source: PBMCs, mostly from graft donor cells, taken 180 days after TCRalphabeta/CD19-depleted stem cell transplant. The V and J genes are TRBV10-3 and TRBJ1-3; 7 bases fit TRBD1. CDR3 in amino acids: CATRQGSSGNTIYF. The DNA of the CDR3 is TGTGCCACCCGACAGGGAAGCTCTGGAAACACCATATATTTT.